The 9 T cell receptor beta chains reported below all come from one sample, sequenced in a study of control samples from healthy donors and cancer patients. Here immunoSEQ multiplex PCR was the method, and the copy in TCRdb shows in-frame clones only, minus some. The sample yields about 160,000 clones, roughly 90% seen once. The sequenced material came from blood. All receptors come from a young man in good health.

The table lists this clone with a count of one. The chain has TRBV5-4 and TRBJ2-5; D is ambiguous. CDR3 length equals 14 residues. The germline V gene encodes CDR1 SGHNT and CDR2 YYREEE (reference sequence). V lost 6 bases and J lost 3, with 15 bases in between. The CDR3 region has the DNA TGTGCCAGCACCCCAATCGGCAGGAAAGAGACCCAGTACTTC. This codes for CASTPIGRKETQYF.

This rearrangement joins TRBV27 to TRBJ2-2; TRBD1 matches 8 bases. The CDR3 totals 14 residues. Germline CDR1 and CDR2: MNHEY and SMNVEV (reference sequence). V was pared by 6 bases and J by 0 bases, with 0 bases of the junction left unmatched. The CDR3 DNA reads TGTGCCAGCAGGGGACAGGCGAACACCGGGGAGCTGTTTTTT. The encoded protein is CASRGQANTGELFF.

This chain links TRBV7-3 with TRBJ2-1, with D perhaps TRBD2 (7 bases). The germline V gene has CDR1 SGHTA and CDR2 FQGTGA. The CDR3 runs to 15 residues. The V gene lost 4 bases and the J gene lost 8 bases, with 18 bases spanning the gap. For the CDR3, the DNA is TGTGCCAGCAGCTCCTCGGGGGGCCAGTGGGATGAGCAGTTCTTC. Translating it yields CASSSSGGQWDEQFF.

V gene TRBV4-1 combines with J gene TRBJ2-1; D uncertain. Germline CDR1 is MGHRA and CDR2 is YSYEKL. Trimming shortened V by 1 base and J by 10 bases, and 8 bases separated the two germline ends. There are 12 residues in the CDR3. In DNA form, the CDR3 reads TGCGCCAGCAGCCAAGTAGTATGGGAGCAGTTCTTC. It encodes CASSQVVWEQFF.

The chain uses TRBV7-9 and TRBJ1-2; D unclear. Germline V CDR1 and CDR2: SEHNR, FQNEAQ (reference sequence). The CDR3 is 8 residues long. V dropped 2 bases and J dropped 12 bases, with 1 base sitting between them. The CDR3 spells CASSLNTF. DNA of the CDR3: TGTGCCAGCAGCTTAAACACCTTC.

The gene calls are TRBV2 and TRBJ1-5; D is possibly TRBD1 (5 bases). Trimming cost V 3 bases and J 5 bases, with 8 bases left between them. The CDR3 has 13 residues. Germline V gene lookup returns CDR1 SNHLY and CDR2 FYNNEI. CDR3 residues: CASSDDRYQPQHF. CDR3 in DNA: TGTGCCAGCAGTGATGACAGATATCAGCCCCAGCATTTT. The full variable domain, rest sourced from reference TRBV2 and TRBJ1-5, is EPEVTQTPSHQVTQMGQEVILRCVPISNHLYFYWYRQILGQKVEFLVSFYNNEISEKSEIFDDQFSVERPDGSNFTLKIRSTKLEDSAMYFCASSDDRYQPQHFGDGTRLSIL.

The chain has TRBV7-3 and TRBJ2-7; TRBD1 aligns across 8 bases. The CDR3 extends over 17 amino acids. After removal of 1 base from V and 0 bases from J, the junction contained 8 bases not matched to a gene. Germline values: CDR1 SGHTA, CDR2 FQGTGA. The CDR3 sequence is CASSLSPPDRGSYEQYF. In DNA, the CDR3 is TGTGCCAGCAGCTTAAGCCCCCCCGACAGGGGCTCCTACGAGCAGTACTTC. The full variable domain, in which reference TRBV7-3 and TRBJ2-7 provide the parts outside the CDR3, is GAGVSQTPSNKVTEKGKYVELRCDPISGHTALYWYRQSLGQGPEFLIYFQGTGAADDSGLPNDRFFAVRPEGSVSTLKIQRTERGDSAVYLCASSLSPPDRGSYEQYFGPGTRLTVT.

This sequence joins TRBV27 and TRBJ1-2, with a weak D call TRBD1 (6 bases). V lost 5 bases to trimming and J lost 7 bases, with 14 bases between them. CDR3 length: 13 amino acids. Per germline, CDR1 MNHEY and CDR2 SMNVEV (reference sequence). Written as DNA, the CDR3 is TGTGCCAGCAGTACTGACAGGAGTCGTGGCTACACCTTC. Translation gives CASSTDRSRGYTF.

The CDR3 loop is CASSLEVGDVPLHF. DNA of the CDR3: TGTGCCAGCAGCTTAGAGGTGGGGGACGTCCCCCTCCACTTT. This chain joins TRBV7-9 and TRBJ1-6, with a possible D match to TRBD1 (5 bases). The CDR3 spans 14 residues. Germline V gene sequence: CDR1 SEHNR, CDR2 FQNEAQ (reference sequence). V dropped 1 base and J dropped 13 bases, with 14 bases sitting between them. The whole variable domain, filled in from reference TRBV7-9 and TRBJ1-6, reads DTGVSQNPRHKITKRGQNVTFRCDPISEHNRLYWYRQTLGQGPEFLTYFQNEAQLEKSRLLSDRFSAERPKGSFSTLEIQRTEQGDSAMYLCASSLEVGDVPLHFGNGTRLTVT.